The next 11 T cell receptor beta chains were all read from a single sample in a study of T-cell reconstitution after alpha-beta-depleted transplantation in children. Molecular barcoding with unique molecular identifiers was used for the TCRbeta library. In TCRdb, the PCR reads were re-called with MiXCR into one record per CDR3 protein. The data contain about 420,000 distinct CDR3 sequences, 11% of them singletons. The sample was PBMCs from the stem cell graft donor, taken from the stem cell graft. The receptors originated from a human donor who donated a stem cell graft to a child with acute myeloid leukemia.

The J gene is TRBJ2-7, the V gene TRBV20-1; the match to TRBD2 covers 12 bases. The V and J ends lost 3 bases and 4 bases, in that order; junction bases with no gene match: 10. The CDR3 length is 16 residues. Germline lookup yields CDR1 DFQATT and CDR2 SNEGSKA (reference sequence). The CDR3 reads CSASARGTSGLYEQYF. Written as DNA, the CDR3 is TGCAGTGCTAGTGCCAGAGGGACTAGCGGGCTGTACGAGCAGTACTTC.

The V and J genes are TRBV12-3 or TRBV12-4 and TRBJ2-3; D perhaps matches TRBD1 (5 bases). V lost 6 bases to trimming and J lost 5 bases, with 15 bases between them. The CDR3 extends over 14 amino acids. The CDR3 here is CASRRAGSQDTQYF. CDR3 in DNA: TGTGCCAGCAGAAGGGCAGGGTCCCAAGATACGCAGTATTTT.

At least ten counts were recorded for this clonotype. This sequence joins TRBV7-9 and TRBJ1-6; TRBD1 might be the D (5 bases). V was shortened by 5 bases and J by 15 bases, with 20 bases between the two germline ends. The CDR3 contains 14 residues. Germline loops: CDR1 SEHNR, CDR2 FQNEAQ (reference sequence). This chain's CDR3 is CASSGSNRIPVLHF. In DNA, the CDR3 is TGTGCCAGCAGCGGCTCAAACAGGATCCCGGTCCTCCACTTT.

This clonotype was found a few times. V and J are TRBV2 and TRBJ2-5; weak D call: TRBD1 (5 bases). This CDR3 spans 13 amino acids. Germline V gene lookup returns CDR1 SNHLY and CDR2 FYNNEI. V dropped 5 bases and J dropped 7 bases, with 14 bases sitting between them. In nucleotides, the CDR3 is TGTGCCAGCAGTATCGACCAGGGTGGGACCCAGTACTTC. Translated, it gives CASSIDQGGTQYF.

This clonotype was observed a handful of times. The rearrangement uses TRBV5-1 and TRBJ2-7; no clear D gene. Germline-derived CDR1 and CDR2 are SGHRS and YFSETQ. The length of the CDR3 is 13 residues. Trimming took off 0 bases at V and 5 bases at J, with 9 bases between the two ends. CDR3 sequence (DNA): TGCGCCAGCAGCTTGGATGTCCACAACGAGCAGTACGTC. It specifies CASSLDVHNEQYV.

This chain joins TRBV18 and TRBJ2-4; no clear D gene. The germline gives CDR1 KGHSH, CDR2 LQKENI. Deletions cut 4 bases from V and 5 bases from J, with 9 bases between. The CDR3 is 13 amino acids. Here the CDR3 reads CASSQGLENIQYF. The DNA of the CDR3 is TGTGCCAGCTCACAGGGTCTCGAAAACATTCAGTACTTC.

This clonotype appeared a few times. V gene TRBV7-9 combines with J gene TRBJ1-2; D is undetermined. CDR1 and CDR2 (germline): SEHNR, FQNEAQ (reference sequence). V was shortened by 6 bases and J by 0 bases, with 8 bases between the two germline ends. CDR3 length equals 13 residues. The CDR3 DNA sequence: TGTGCCAGCAGTCCTGAGGCTAACTATGGCTACACCTTC. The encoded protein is CASSPEANYGYTF. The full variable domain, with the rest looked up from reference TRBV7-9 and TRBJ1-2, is DTGVSQNPRHKITKRGQNVTFRCDPISEHNRLYWYRQTLGQGPEFLTYFQNEAQLEKSRLLSDRFSAERPKGSFSTLEIQRTEQGDSAMYLCASSPEANYGYTFGSGTRLTVV.

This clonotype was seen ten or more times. The CDR3 reads CASSWGQRKETQYF. The CDR3 DNA is TGTGCCAGCAGCTGGGGACAGCGAAAAGAGACCCAGTACTTC. J is TRBJ2-5 and V is TRBV5-4; 7 bases match TRBD1. V lost 3 bases and J lost 3; bases outside the gene matches: 5. The CDR3 spans 14 residues. CDR1 is SGHNT and CDR2 is YYREEE in the germline V gene (reference sequence).

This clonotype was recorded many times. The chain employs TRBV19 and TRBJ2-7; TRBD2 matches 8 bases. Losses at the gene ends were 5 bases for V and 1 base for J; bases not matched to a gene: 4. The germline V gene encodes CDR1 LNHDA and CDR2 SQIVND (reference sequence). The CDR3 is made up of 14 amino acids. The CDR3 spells CASSFLAGSYEQYF. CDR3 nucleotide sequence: TGTGCCAGTAGTTTCCTAGCGGGTTCCTACGAGCAGTACTTC.

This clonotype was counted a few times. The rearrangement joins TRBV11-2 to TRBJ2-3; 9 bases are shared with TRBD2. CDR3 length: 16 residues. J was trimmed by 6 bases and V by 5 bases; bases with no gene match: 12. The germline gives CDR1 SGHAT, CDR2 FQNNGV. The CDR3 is CASSALGGTSRDTQYF. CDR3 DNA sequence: TGTGCCAGCAGCGCTTTAGGCGGGACTAGCAGGGATACGCAGTATTTT.

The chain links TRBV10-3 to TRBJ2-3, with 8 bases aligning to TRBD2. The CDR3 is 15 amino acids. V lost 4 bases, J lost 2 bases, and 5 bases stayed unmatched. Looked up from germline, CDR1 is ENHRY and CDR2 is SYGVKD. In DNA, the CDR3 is TGTGCCATCAGTGTTGTAGCGGGGACCACAGATACGCAGTATTTT. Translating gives CAISVVAGTTDTQYF.